A single sample gave rise to the 16 T cell receptor beta chains below, sequenced in a study of regulatory T cells in long-lasting Graves disease. CDR3 regions were amplified by Arm-PCR using iRepertoire HTBI primers to build TCR beta libraries. MiXCR, applied by TCRdb to the multiplex PCR reads, yields one record per CDR3 protein. The sample includes a few hundred thousand distinct CDR3 sequences, around 22% of them seen just once. The time point here: persistent/refractory GD, antithyroid drugs over 5 years with positive TRAb. Researchers made the TCR library from RNA that was extracted from PBMCs. The input for sequencing was peripheral blood mononuclear cells (PBMCs), taken when the disease was refractory, from a patient treated with antithyroid drugs. The source of these receptors is a female donor with Graves disease.

This clonotype has a count of ten or more. V and J are TRBV2 and TRBJ1-1, with TRBD1 matching 9 bases. V dropped 6 bases and J dropped 3; count of bases not matched to a gene: 5. This CDR3 has 14 amino acids. The V gene's germline CDR1 is SNHLY and CDR2 FYNNEI. This chain's CDR3 is CASRETGGYTEAFF. The CDR3 DNA sequence: TGTGCCAGCAGAGAGACAGGGGGATACACTGAAGCTTTCTTT.

The gene calls are TRBV10-3 and TRBJ2-7; TRBD1 matches 8 bases. The germline CDR1 and CDR2 sequences are ENHRY and SYGVKD. This CDR3 comprises 14 residues. The trim removed 10 bases at V and 3 bases at J, leaving 11 bases unmatched. In DNA, the CDR3 is TGTGCCACCGGCGGGACAGGTGGGGTCTACGAGCAGTACTTC. Translating it yields CATGGTGGVYEQYF.

This clonotype came up a few times. The CDR3 DNA reads as TGTGCCAGCAGCTTAAGAGGACAGGGCCTGACCCAGTACTTC. Its translation is CASSLRGQGLTQYF. The chain recombines TRBV7-2 with TRBJ2-5; 8 bases align to TRBD1. The CDR3 runs to 14 residues. V gave up 2 bases and J gave up 7 bases; unmatched junction bases: 6. Germline loops: CDR1 SGHTA, CDR2 FQGNSA. Combining the CDR3 with reference TRBV7-2 and TRBJ2-5 gives the whole variable domain GAGVSQSPSNKVTEKGKDVELRCDPISGHTALYWYRQSLGQGLEFLIYFQGNSAPDKSGLPSDRFSAERTGGSVSTLTIQRTQQEDSAVYLCASSLRGQGLTQYFGPGTRLLVL.

The sample holds a few counts of this clonotype. V usage is TRBV30 and J usage is TRBJ1-1; tentative D call: TRBD1 (6 bases). Germline CDR1 is GTSNPN and CDR2 is SVGIG (reference sequence). V was shortened by 0 bases and J by 1 base, with 12 bases between the two germline ends. This CDR3 region has 15 residues. CDR3 bases: TGTGCCTGGAGTGTAGGTATAGGGGGGAACACTGAAGCTTTCTTT. This encodes CAWSVGIGGNTEAFF.

This chain links TRBV24-1 with TRBJ2-1, with a weak D call TRBD2 (6 bases). Germline V gene lookup returns CDR1 KGHDR and CDR2 SFDVKD. V shed 5 bases and J shed 8 bases, with 27 bases lying between them. The CDR3 runs 18 residues. CDR3 coding DNA: TGTGCCACCAGTGCGACGAAGGTTGATGGGCTAGCGCTCGATGAGCAGTTCTTC. It encodes CATSATKVDGLALDEQFF.

This clonotype was counted only a few times. The V call is TRBV6-1, the J call TRBJ1-2; D is ambiguous. Per the germline V gene, CDR1 is MNHNS and CDR2 is SASEGT. Trimming cost V 5 bases and J 7 bases, with 11 bases left between them. CDR3 size: 12 residues. CDR3 residues: CASSPGPFGYTF. In nucleotides, the CDR3 is TGTGCCAGCAGTCCAGGACCGTTTGGCTACACCTTC.

The chain uses TRBV10-3 and TRBJ2-3; 8 bases line up with TRBD2. Germline V CDR1 and CDR2: ENHRY, SYGVKD. Trimming took 4 bases from V and 0 from J; bases not matched to a gene: 9. The CDR3 has 17 amino acids. The DNA of the CDR3 is TGTGCCATCAGTGGGTCTAGCGGGTCCCCTAGCACAGATACGCAGTATTTT. Translated, it gives CAISGSSGSPSTDTQYF.

There are a few counts of this clonotype. V is TRBV7-2 and J is TRBJ1-2; D call uncertain. From germline, CDR1 is SGHTA and CDR2 FQGNSA. Trimming pared 5 bases from V and 4 bases from J, leaving 20 bases between. The CDR3 runs 16 residues. CDR3 DNA sequence: TGTGCCAGCAGCCCTAAGGTAAACGTCGTGGGCTATGGCTACACCTTC. This translates into CASSPKVNVVGYGYTF.

V gene TRBV6-2 or TRBV6-3 combines with J gene TRBJ1-3; D not certain. The V gene lost 2 bases and the J gene lost 8 bases, with 10 bases spanning the gap. From germline, CDR1 is MNHEY and CDR2 SVGEGT. The length of the CDR3 is 13 residues. The CDR3 reads CASSYAPRDTIYF. Written as DNA, the CDR3 is TGTGCCAGCAGTTACGCCCCGAGGGACACCATATATTTT.

This clonotype was seen many times. This rearrangement joins TRBV11-2 to TRBJ1-6; D gene uncertain. The CDR3 extends over 13 amino acids. CDR1 and CDR2 (germline): SGHAT, FQNNGV. Deletions cut 5 bases from V and 10 bases from J, with 12 bases between. CDR3 DNA sequence: TGTGCCAGCAGCCCGGCGGGGATATCACCCCTCCACTTT. Translated: CASSPAGISPLHF.

The chain carries TRBV7-3 and TRBJ2-2, with D possibly matching TRBD2 (6 bases). This CDR3 is 15 amino acids long. Germline-derived CDR1 and CDR2 are SGHTA and FQGTGA. V was cut by 8 bases and J by 1 base, with 14 bases left in between. This chain's CDR3 is CASGPGGRNTGELFF. CDR3 in DNA: TGTGCCAGCGGCCCTGGGGGGAGGAACACCGGGGAGCTGTTTTTT.

This clonotype was picked up a small number of times. The chain is built from TRBV4-3 and TRBJ1-2; D ambiguous. V was clipped by 2 bases and J by 1 base, with 11 bases between them. CDR3 size: 15 residues. The V gene's germline CDR1 is LGHNA and CDR2 YSLEER. As DNA, the CDR3 is TGCGCCAGCAGCCAAAACCACGAGGGTAACTATGGCTACACCTTC. It is translated as CASSQNHEGNYGYTF.

The gene calls are TRBV12-3 or TRBV12-4 and TRBJ1-5, with D uncertain. This CDR3 is built from 15 residues. Trimming removed 4 bases from V and 0 bases from J, with 10 bases in between. The CDR3 spells CASSSSRNSNQPQHF. The CDR3 DNA reads as TGTGCCAGCAGTTCGTCCAGAAATAGCAATCAGCCCCAGCATTTT.

This clonotype was found many times. The chain combines TRBV28 with TRBJ2-7; 7 nucleotides agree with TRBD1. V lost 3 bases to trimming and J lost 6 bases; unmatched junction nucleotides: 5. Germline CDR1 reads MDHEN; CDR2 reads SYDVKM. This CDR3 spans 13 amino acids. The CDR3 spells CASSFLRQGEQYF. For the CDR3, the DNA is TGTGCCAGCAGTTTCCTGAGACAGGGCGAGCAGTACTTC.

The V and J genes are TRBV5-1 and TRBJ1-6; D perhaps matches TRBD1 (6 bases). This CDR3 region has 14 residues. Between the trimmed V and J ends, which lost 4 bases and 7 bases, there was a span of 12 bases. Per the germline V gene, CDR1 is SGHRS and CDR2 is YFSETQ. The CDR3 region has the DNA TGCGCCAGCAGCCCGGACAGAGAGAATTCACCCCTCCACTTT. It yields the protein CASSPDRENSPLHF.

This clonotype showed up many times. This chain connects TRBV7-2 to TRBJ2-5; 10 nucleotides match TRBD2. Germline CDR1 is SGHTA and CDR2 is FQGNSA. The ends lost 5 bases at V and 0 bases at J; junction bases unmatched: 6. This CDR3 has 16 amino acids. DNA of the CDR3: TGTGCCAGCAGCGGACTAGCGGCTGGGGACCAAGAGACCCAGTACTTC. Its translation is CASSGLAAGDQETQYF.